What follows describes a single T cell receptor (beta chain). The antigen this receptor binds is unknown. Base qualities are not recorded, but no much larger clone differs from it by a single base. This entry comes from a study of blood T cell repertoires in COVID-19 (TCRdb year 2020). At the level of the whole study: Collaborator samples came from the United States, Italy and Spain and covered acute and convalescent phases of COVID-19. The samples were drawn from two sources: the first 160 participants of the ongoing ImmuneRACE study, and 1,000 to 1,500 subjects contributed by 6 global collaborators. Subjects who had been exposed to COVID-19, were actively infected with it, or had recovered from it provided the deeply sampled blood TCRbeta repertoires that made up the dataset. A de-identified subject ID, COVID-19 status, age in years and sex were almost always included in the sample metadata. The material from the prospective study consisted of cDNA or gDNA derived from T cells, B-cell-depleted T cells, or PBMCs. Where available, HLA class I and class II types were taken from metadata supplied by the sample provider and were not determined by assay-based typing. A freely available public database, intended as a resource for researchers studying the immune response to SARS-CoV-2, is where the repertoires were released.

The paper's findings and limits, for the study overall: Clinical and demographic metadata were provided uncurated, with the amount varying by source and participant.

At one collaborating source in Seattle, patients were enrolled during active infection and were followed longitudinally through the course of disease. Whole blood was collected in K2EDTA tubes by collaborating institutions according to the institutions' own protocols. For TCRbeta analysis, collaborators shipped samples as frozen whole blood, isolated PBMCs, or DNA extracted from either of those sample types. Unmatched junction bases come to 10, with V trimmed by 3 bases and J by 0 bases. The CDR3 goes from the cysteine to the phenylalanine over 16 residues. Just CDR3 DNA is preserved here, 48 bases in frame from base 1. The germline V gene (reference sequence) sets CDR1 to DFQATT and CDR2 to SNEGSKA. TCRbeta CDR3 regions were amplified from genomic DNA using the immunoSEQ Assay, a bias-controlled multiplex PCR. The original pipeline was this. The number of nucleated cells in each sample was estimated from the amplification of reference gene primers within the assay. To quantify the absolute abundance of each unique TCRbeta CDR3 rearrangement, sequence reads were collapsed and filtered. For each sample, productive Simpson clonality was calculated as the square root of Simpson's diversity index across productive rearrangements. Imported from immuneACCESS, the table was reduced by TCRdb to in-frame sequences with V and J called. These copies leave out some clones; in studies compared against another copy, an unresolved V gene accounts for under half, and the cause of the remainder is not known. D and trimming were read from the DNA, whereas the V and J calls and clone size are those reported in that table. This sample is represented by 300,000 to 450,000 clones; roughly nine tenths of them were singletons. About 3% of the sample goes to the ten largest clones.

The material sequenced was peripheral blood. The TCR was taken from a woman aged 25 to 39 with COVID-19, enrolled during active disease. The sequence joins TRBV20-1 to TRBJ2-7, with 8 junctional bases fitting TRBD1. The sequenced DNA: TGCAGTGCTAGTGGGATGAACAGGGGGGACTCCTACGAGCAGTACTTC. Translated, it gives CSASGMNRGDSYEQYF.